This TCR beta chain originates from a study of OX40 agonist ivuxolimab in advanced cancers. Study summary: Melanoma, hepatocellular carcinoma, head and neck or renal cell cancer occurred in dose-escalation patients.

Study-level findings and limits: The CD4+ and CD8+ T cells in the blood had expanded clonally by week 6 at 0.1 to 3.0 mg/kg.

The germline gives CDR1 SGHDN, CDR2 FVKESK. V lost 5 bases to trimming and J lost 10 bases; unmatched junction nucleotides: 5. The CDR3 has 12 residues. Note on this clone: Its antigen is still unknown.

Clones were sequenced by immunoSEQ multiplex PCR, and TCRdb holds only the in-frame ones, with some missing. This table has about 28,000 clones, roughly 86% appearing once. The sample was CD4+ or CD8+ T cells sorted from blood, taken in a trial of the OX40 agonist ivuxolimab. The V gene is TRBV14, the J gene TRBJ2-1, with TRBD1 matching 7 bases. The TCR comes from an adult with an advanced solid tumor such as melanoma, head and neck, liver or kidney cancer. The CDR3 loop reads CASSKGAREQFF. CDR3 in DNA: TGTGCCAGCAGCAAGGGGGCAAGGGAGCAGTTCTTC.